This record looks at one T cell receptor beta chain sequence and its context. This entry comes from a study of early T cells in non-severe SARS-CoV-2 infection. From the 5' RACE reads, TCRdb called clonotypes with MiXCR, one entry per CDR3 protein. In the table there are about 99,000 distinct CDR3 sequences, over 15% of which are singletons. The germline CDR1 and CDR2 sequences are SEHNR and FQNEAQ (reference sequence). The length of the CDR3 is 15 residues. Trimming shortened V by 3 bases and J by 0 bases, and 9 bases separated the two germline ends. The chain recombines TRBV7-9 with TRBJ2-1; D is ambiguous. Sequenced input: whole blood. This receptor was taken from an adult who was a healthcare worker with PCR-confirmed SARS-CoV-2 infection or an uninfected control (not recorded which). CDR3 protein: CASSLVSSSYNEQFF. CDR3 bases: TGTGCCAGCAGCTTGGTCTCCAGCTCCTACAATGAGCAGTTCTTC.